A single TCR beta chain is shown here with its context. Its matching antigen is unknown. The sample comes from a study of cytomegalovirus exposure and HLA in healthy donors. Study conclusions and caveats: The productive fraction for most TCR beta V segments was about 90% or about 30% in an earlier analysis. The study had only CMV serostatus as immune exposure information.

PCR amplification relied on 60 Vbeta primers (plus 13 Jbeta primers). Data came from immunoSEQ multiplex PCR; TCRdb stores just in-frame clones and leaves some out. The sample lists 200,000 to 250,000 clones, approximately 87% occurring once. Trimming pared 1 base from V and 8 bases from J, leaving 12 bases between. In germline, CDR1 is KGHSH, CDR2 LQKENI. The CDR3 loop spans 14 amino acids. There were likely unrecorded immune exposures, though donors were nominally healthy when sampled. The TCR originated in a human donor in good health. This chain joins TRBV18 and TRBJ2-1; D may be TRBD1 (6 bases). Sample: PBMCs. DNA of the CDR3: TGTGCCAGCTCACCACTTTTTGGGGGCGATGAGCAGTTCTTC. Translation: CASSPLFGGDEQFF.